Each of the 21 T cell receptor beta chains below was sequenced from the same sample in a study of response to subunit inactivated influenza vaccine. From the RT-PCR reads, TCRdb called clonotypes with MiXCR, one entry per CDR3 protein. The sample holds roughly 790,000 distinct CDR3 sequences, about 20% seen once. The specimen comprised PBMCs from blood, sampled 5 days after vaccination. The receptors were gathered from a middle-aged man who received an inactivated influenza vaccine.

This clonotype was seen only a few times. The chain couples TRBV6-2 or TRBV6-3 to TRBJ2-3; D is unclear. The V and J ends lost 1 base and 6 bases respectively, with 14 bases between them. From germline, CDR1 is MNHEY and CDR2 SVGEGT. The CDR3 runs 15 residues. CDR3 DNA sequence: TGTGCCAGCAGTTACTGGTCGAGAAGGACCGATACGCAGTATTTT. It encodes CASSYWSRRTDTQYF.

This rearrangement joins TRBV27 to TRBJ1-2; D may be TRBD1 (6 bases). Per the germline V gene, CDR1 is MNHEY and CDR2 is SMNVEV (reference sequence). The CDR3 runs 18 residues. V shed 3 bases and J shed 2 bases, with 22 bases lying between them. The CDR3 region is CASSFEGGGQGLNYGYTF. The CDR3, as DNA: TGTGCCAGCAGTTTCGAAGGTGGAGGGCAGGGGCTAAACTATGGCTACACCTTC.

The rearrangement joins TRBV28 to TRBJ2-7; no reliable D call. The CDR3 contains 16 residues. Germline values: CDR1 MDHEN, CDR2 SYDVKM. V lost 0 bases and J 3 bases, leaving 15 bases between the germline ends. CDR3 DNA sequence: TGTGCCAGCAGTTTATGGTTAGGACCCGGTAACTACGAGCAGTACTTC. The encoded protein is CASSLWLGPGNYEQYF. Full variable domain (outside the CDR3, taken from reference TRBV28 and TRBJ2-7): DVKVTQSSRYLVKRTGEKVFLECVQDMDHENMFWYRQDPGLGLRLIYFSYDVKMKEKGDIPEGYSVSREKKERFSLILESASTNQTSMYLCASSLWLGPGNYEQYFGPGTRLTVT.

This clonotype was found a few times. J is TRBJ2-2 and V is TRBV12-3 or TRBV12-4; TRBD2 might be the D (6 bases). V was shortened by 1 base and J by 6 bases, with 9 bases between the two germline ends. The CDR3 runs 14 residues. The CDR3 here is CASSLDRLAGELFF. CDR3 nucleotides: TGTGCCAGCAGTTTAGACCGACTAGCCGGGGAGCTGTTTTTT.

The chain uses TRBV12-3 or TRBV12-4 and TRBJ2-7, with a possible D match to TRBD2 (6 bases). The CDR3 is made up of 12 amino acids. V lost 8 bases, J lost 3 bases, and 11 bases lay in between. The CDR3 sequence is CASGTRSYEQYF. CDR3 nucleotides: TGTGCCAGCGGGACTCGAAGCTACGAGCAGTACTTC.

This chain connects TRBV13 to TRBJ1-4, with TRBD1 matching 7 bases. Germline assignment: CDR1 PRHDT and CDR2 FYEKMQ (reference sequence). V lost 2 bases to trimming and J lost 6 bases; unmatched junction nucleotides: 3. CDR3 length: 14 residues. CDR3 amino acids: CASSLKGADEKLFF. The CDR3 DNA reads TGTGCCAGCAGCTTAAAGGGGGCGGATGAAAAACTGTTTTTT.

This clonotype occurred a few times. The CDR3 sequence is CAISPRPGEAFF. CDR3 nucleotide sequence: TGTGCCATCAGTCCCCGTCCGGGTGAAGCTTTCTTT. The V call is TRBV10-3, the J call TRBJ1-1; D uncertain. This CDR3 is 12 amino acids long. CDR1 and CDR2 (germline): ENHRY, SYGVKD. V was trimmed by 5 bases and J by 7 bases, leaving 11 bases between them.

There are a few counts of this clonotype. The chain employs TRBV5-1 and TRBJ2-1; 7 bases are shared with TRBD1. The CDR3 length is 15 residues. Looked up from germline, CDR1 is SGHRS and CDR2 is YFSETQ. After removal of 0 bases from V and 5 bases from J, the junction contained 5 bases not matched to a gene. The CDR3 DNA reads TGCGCCAGCAGCTTGGAAAGACAGGGAGACAATGAGCAGTTCTTC. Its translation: CASSLERQGDNEQFF.

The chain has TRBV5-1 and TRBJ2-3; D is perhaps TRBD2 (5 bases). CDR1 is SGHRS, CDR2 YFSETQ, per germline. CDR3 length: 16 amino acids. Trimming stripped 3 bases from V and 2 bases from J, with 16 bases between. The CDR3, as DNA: TGCGCCAGCAGCTCACAACCCCGGGGTTTCACAGATACGCAGTATTTT. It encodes CASSSQPRGFTDTQYF.

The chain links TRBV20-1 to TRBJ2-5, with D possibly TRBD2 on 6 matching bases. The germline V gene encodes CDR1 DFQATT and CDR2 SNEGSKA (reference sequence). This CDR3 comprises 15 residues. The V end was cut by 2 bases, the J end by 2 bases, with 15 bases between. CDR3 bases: TGCAGTGCTAGATGGGGTCGGCGGGATCAAGAGACCCAGTACTTC. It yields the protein CSARWGRRDQETQYF.

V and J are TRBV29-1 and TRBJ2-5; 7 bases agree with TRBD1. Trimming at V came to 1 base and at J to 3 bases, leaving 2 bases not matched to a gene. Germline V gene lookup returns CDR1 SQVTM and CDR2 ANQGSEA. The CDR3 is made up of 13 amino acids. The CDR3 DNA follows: TGCAGCGTTGAAGCCACAGGGGAAGAGACCCAGTACTTC. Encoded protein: CSVEATGEETQYF.

DNA of the CDR3: TGTGCCAGCAGGGGAGGCGGGATCGGTAAAGGTGAGCAGTTCTTC. Translating gives CASRGGGIGKGEQFF. The chain uses TRBV6-1 and TRBJ2-1; tentatively, D is TRBD2 (6 bases). The CDR3 covers 15 residues. CDR1 is MNHNS, CDR2 SASEGT, per germline. V shed 6 bases and J shed 9 bases, with 21 bases lying between them.

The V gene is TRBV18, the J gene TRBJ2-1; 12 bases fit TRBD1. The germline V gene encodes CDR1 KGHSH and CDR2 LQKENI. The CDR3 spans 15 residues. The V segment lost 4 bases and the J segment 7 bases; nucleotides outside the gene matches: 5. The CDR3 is CASSQGQGAKNEQFF. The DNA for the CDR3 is TGTGCCAGCTCACAGGGACAGGGGGCGAAAAATGAGCAGTTCTTC. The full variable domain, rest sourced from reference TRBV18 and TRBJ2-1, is NAGVMQNPRHLVRRRGQEARLRCSPMKGHSHVYWYRQLPEEGLKFMVYLQKENIIDESGMPKERFSAEFPKEGPSILRIQQVVRGDSAAYFCASSQGQGAKNEQFFGPGTRLTVL.

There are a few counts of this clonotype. For the CDR3, the DNA is TGTGCCAGCAGCTTAGTTGGGGACGGGGGCGGCATTCAGTACTTC. Translation gives CASSLVGDGGGIQYF. The chain couples TRBV7-2 to TRBJ2-4; D possibly matches TRBD1 or TRBD2 (6 bases each). The germline V and J ends were trimmed by 1 base and 9 bases, with 16 bases remaining between them. The CDR3 is 15 residues long. Germline values: CDR1 SGHTA, CDR2 FQGNSA.

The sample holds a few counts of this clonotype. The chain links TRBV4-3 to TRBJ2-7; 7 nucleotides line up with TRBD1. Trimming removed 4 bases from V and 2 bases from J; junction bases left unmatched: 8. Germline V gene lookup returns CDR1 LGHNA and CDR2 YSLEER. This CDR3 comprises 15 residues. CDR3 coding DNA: TGCGCCAGCAGCCTGGATGATGACAGGGCCTACGAGCAGTACTTC. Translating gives CASSLDDDRAYEQYF.

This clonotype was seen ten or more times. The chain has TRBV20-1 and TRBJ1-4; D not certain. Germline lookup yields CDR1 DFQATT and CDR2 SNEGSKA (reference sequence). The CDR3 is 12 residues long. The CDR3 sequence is CSTRQTNEKLFF. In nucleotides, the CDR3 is TGCAGCACCAGGCAAACTAATGAAAAACTGTTTTTT.

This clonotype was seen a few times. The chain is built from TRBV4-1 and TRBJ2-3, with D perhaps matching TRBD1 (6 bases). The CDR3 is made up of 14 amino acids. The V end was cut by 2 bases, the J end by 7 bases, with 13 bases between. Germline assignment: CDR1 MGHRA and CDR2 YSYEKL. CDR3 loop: CASSQQDSVNTQYF. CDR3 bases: TGCGCCAGCAGCCAACAGGACAGCGTTAATACGCAGTATTTT.

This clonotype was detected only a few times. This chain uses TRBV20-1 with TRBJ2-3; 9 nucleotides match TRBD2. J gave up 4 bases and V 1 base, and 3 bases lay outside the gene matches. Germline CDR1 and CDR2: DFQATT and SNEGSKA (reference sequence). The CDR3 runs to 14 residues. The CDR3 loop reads CSARGGRASDTQYF. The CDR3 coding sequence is TGCAGTGCTAGAGGCGGGAGGGCGTCAGATACGCAGTATTTT.

CDR3 loop: CASSRTGLRTEAFF. In nucleotides, the CDR3 is TGTGCCAGCAGCCGTACAGGGTTGCGCACTGAAGCTTTCTTT. The chain has TRBV3-1 and TRBJ1-1; D perhaps matches TRBD1 (6 bases). CDR1 is LGHDT and CDR2 is YNNKEL in the germline V gene (reference sequence). V lost 4 bases, J lost 4 bases, and 13 bases lay in between. CDR3 size: 14 residues.

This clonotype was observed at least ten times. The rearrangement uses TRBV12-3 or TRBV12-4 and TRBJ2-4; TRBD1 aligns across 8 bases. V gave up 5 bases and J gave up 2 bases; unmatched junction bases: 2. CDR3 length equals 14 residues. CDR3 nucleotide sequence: TGTGCCAGCAGTGACAGGGGCACCAAAAACATTCAGTACTTC. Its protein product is CASSDRGTKNIQYF.

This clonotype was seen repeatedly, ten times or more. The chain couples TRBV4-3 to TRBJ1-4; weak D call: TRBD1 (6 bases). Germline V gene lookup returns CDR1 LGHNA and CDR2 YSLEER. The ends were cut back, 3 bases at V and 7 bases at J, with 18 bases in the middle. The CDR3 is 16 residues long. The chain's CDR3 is CASSQGAQPRSEKLFF. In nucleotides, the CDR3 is TGCGCCAGCAGCCAGGGGGCACAGCCCCGCAGTGAAAAACTGTTTTTT.